These T cell receptor beta chains were read from a single sample in a study of shared clonotypes between healthy human individuals. Sequencing was performed with immunoSEQ multiplex PCR; in TCRdb, only in-frame clones are kept and a portion is missing. The profile shows roughly 2.1 million clones, 90% to 95% of them singletons. Material: naive CD8+ T cells from PBMCs. The source is a man younger than 30 in good health. Some clones in this sample may be carry-over from other donors' samples. Each CDR3 is given with its conserved first and last residue. A D gene is named only where the DNA matches it firmly. Clone size is given for some rows only: seen once, a few or many times, or a class if the clone is expanded.

len: 16; j_gene: TRBJ2-7; d_gene: TRBD2; v_gene: TRBV5-6; abundance: once; CDR3nt: TGTGCCAGCAGCTTGGGCGTCGGACTAGCGGCCTACGAGCAGTACTTC; CDR3aa: CASSLGVGLAAYEQYF
len: 15; j_gene: TRBJ2-1; d_gene: NA; v_gene: TRBV27; abundance: NA; CDR3nt: TGTGCCAGCAGGCCTGTTTTGGCCCTGGCCAATGAGCAGTTCTTC; CDR3aa: CASRPVLALANEQFF
len: 15; j_gene: TRBJ2-7; d_gene: TRBD2; v_gene: TRBV11-1; abundance: NA; CDR3nt: TGTGCCAGCAGCTTCCCTAAAGCGGGAGAGTACGAGCAGTACTTC; CDR3aa: CASSFPKAGEYEQYF
len: 18; j_gene: TRBJ1-3; d_gene: NA; v_gene: TRBV7-2; abundance: NA; CDR3nt: TGTGCCAGCAGCTTGGTCGCCGGCGGCTTAGACTCTGGAAACACCATATATTTT; CDR3aa: CASSLVAGGLDSGNTIYF
len: 16; j_gene: TRBJ1-1; d_gene: TRBD1; v_gene: TRBV25-1; abundance: NA; CDR3nt: TGTGCCAGCAGTGAACCTTACAGGGGGCGGAACACTGAAGCTTTCTTT; CDR3aa: CASSEPYRGRNTEAFF
len: 19; j_gene: TRBJ2-7; d_gene: TRBD2; v_gene: TRBV19; abundance: NA; CDR3nt: TGTGCCAGTAGTCTGGAACCGGGACTAGCGGGAGGGCCTAGGGACGAGCAGTACTTC; CDR3aa: CASSLEPGLAGGPRDEQYF
len: 15; j_gene: TRBJ2-7; d_gene: TRBD2; v_gene: TRBV19; abundance: NA; CDR3nt: TGTGCCAGTAGTAAGACTAGCGGGAAAAACTACGAGCAGTACTTC; CDR3aa: CASSKTSGKNYEQYF
len: 12; j_gene: TRBJ1-5; d_gene: NA; v_gene: TRBV5-6; abundance: NA; CDR3nt: TGTGCCAGCAGCTTTGGTAGTCAGCCCCAGCATTTT; CDR3aa: CASSFGSQPQHF
len: 13; j_gene: TRBJ1-2; d_gene: TRBD1; v_gene: TRBV9; abundance: few; CDR3nt: TGTGCCAGCAGCCCGGGACAGTTTATGGGGTACACCTTC; CDR3aa: CASSPGQFMGYTF
len: 15; j_gene: TRBJ2-7; d_gene: NA; v_gene: TRBV6-1; abundance: NA; CDR3nt: TGTGCCAGCAGTGGGCCTCGGGGCTATCCGTACGAGCAGTACTTC; CDR3aa: CASSGPRGYPYEQYF
len: 14; j_gene: TRBJ2-7; d_gene: NA; v_gene: TRBV27; abundance: NA; CDR3nt: TGTGCCAGCAGTTTATCCGGGACTCTCTACGAGCAGTACTTC; CDR3aa: CASSLSGTLYEQYF
len: 14; j_gene: TRBJ2-7; d_gene: NA; v_gene: TRBV7-8; abundance: once; CDR3nt: TGTGCCAGCAGCCGGACTTCGCCCTCCTACGAGCAGTACTTC; CDR3aa: CASSRTSPSYEQYF
len: 12; j_gene: TRBJ2-7; d_gene: NA; v_gene: TRBV28; abundance: NA; CDR3nt: TGTGCCAGCAGTCTCCCAGGAACAGAGCAGTACTTC; CDR3aa: CASSLPGTEQYF
len: 17; j_gene: TRBJ1-2; d_gene: TRBD1; v_gene: TRBV7-9; abundance: NA; CDR3nt: TGTGCCAGCAGCCCAATCGTTACAGGGGCGAGCAACTATGGCTACACCTTC; CDR3aa: CASSPIVTGASNYGYTF
len: 16; j_gene: TRBJ2-7; d_gene: TRBD2; v_gene: TRBV27; abundance: NA; CDR3nt: TGTGCCAGCAGTTTAGCCGGCGGGAGGGCCAAGTACGAGCAGTACTTC; CDR3aa: CASSLAGGRAKYEQYF
len: 15; j_gene: TRBJ2-7; d_gene: TRBD1; v_gene: TRBV7-2; abundance: NA; CDR3nt: TGTGCCAGCAGCTTGCGGGGACAGGGGACCTACGAGCAGTACTTC; CDR3aa: CASSLRGQGTYEQYF
len: 18; j_gene: TRBJ1-2; d_gene: NA; v_gene: TRBV4-3; abundance: NA; CDR3nt: TGCGCCAGCAGCCAAGGAGTCGAGGAAGGGTTGATTAACTATGGCTACACCTTC; CDR3aa: CASSQGVEEGLINYGYTF
len: 15; j_gene: TRBJ1-1; d_gene: NA; v_gene: TRBV7-9; abundance: NA; CDR3nt: TGTGCCAGCAGGGACCTCGGCGGGTCGAACACTGAAGCTTTCTTT; CDR3aa: CASRDLGGSNTEAFF
len: 13; j_gene: TRBJ1-2; d_gene: TRBD1; v_gene: TRBV10-3; abundance: NA; CDR3nt: TGTGCCATCAGTGATCGAGACAGGGATGGCTACACCTTC; CDR3aa: CAISDRDRDGYTF
len: 15; j_gene: TRBJ1-2; d_gene: TRBD1; v_gene: TRBV19; abundance: NA; CDR3nt: TGTGCCAGTAGTACATGGACAGGGGGGGACTATGGCTACACCTTC; CDR3aa: CASSTWTGGDYGYTF
len: 15; j_gene: TRBJ2-7; d_gene: NA; v_gene: TRBV6-1; abundance: NA; CDR3nt: TGTGCCAGCAGTGAAAGGGGGGGGATGGGGTACGAGCAGTACTTC; CDR3aa: CASSERGGMGYEQYF
len: 15; j_gene: TRBJ1-1; d_gene: NA; v_gene: TRBV11-2; abundance: NA; CDR3nt: TGTGCCAGCAGCTTGATCAGGGCGGGGTCCACTGAAGCTTTCTTT; CDR3aa: CASSLIRAGSTEAFF
len: 16; j_gene: TRBJ2-1; d_gene: TRBD1; v_gene: TRBV10-1; abundance: NA; CDR3nt: TGCGCCAGCAGTTGGGACAGGGAAAACCGATACAATGAGCAGTTCTTC; CDR3aa: CASSWDRENRYNEQFF
len: 13; j_gene: TRBJ2-1; d_gene: NA; v_gene: TRBV5-1; abundance: NA; CDR3nt: TGCGCCAGCAGCTTGGTAGAGGGGTGGGAGCAGTTCTTC; CDR3aa: CASSLVEGWEQFF
len: 16; j_gene: TRBJ2-1; d_gene: NA; v_gene: TRBV27; abundance: NA; CDR3nt: TGTGCCAGCAGTTCCCGGTTGGGAGGCCAGGGGAATGAGCAGTTCTTC; CDR3aa: CASSSRLGGQGNEQFF
len: 14; j_gene: TRBJ2-5; d_gene: NA; v_gene: TRBV11-2; abundance: NA; CDR3nt: TGTGCCAGCAGCTTAGTGTTGGGGGTGGCGACCCAGTACTTC; CDR3aa: CASSLVLGVATQYF
len: 19; j_gene: TRBJ2-3; d_gene: TRBD2; v_gene: TRBV5-6; abundance: NA; CDR3nt: TGTGCCAGCAGCCCGGAGGACAGGGGACTAGCGGTTTACACAGATACGCAGTATTTT; CDR3aa: CASSPEDRGLAVYTDTQYF
len: 16; j_gene: TRBJ1-2; d_gene: NA; v_gene: TRBV12-5; abundance: NA; CDR3nt: TGTGCTAGTGGTTTGACAACGGCGGGACGAGGCTATGGCTACACCTTC; CDR3aa: CASGLTTAGRGYGYTF
len: 11; j_gene: TRBJ1-1; d_gene: NA; v_gene: TRBV29-1; abundance: NA; CDR3nt: TGCAGCGCTGAAATAGGGGGTCCGGCTTTCTTT; CDR3aa: CSAEIGGPAFF
len: 15; j_gene: TRBJ1-5; d_gene: NA; v_gene: TRBV27; abundance: NA; CDR3nt: TGTGCCAGCAGTTTAAGGACAACTATTAATCAGCCCCAGCATTTT; CDR3aa: CASSLRTTINQPQHF
len: 19; j_gene: TRBJ2-2; d_gene: TRBD2; v_gene: TRBV11-2; abundance: NA; CDR3nt: TGTGCCAGCAGCTGGGAGACTAGCGGGAGGGCCTTTGGCACCGGGGAGCTGTTTTTT; CDR3aa: CASSWETSGRAFGTGELFF
len: 11; j_gene: TRBJ2-5; d_gene: NA; v_gene: TRBV11-2; abundance: NA; CDR3nt: TGTGCCAGCAGCTTAAGGGAGACCCAGTACTTC; CDR3aa: CASSLRETQYF
len: 13; j_gene: TRBJ1-1; d_gene: NA; v_gene: TRBV30; abundance: NA; CDR3nt: TGTGCCTGGAGCGATACAGGGCTGACTGAAGCTTTCTTT; CDR3aa: CAWSDTGLTEAFF
len: 13; j_gene: TRBJ2-1; d_gene: NA; v_gene: TRBV10-1; abundance: NA; CDR3nt: TGCGCCAGCGCCCTCAGGGTTGGGAATGAGCAGTTCTTC; CDR3aa: CASALRVGNEQFF
len: 16; j_gene: TRBJ2-1; d_gene: NA; v_gene: TRBV7-9; abundance: once; CDR3nt: TGTGCCAGCAGCTCGCGCCCGGCTTTGAATTCCAATGAGCAGTTCTTC; CDR3aa: CASSSRPALNSNEQFF
len: 14; j_gene: TRBJ2-1; d_gene: NA; v_gene: TRBV11-3; abundance: NA; CDR3nt: TGTGCCAGCAGCGAGAGGGGGAACTACAATGAGCAGTTCTTC; CDR3aa: CASSERGNYNEQFF
len: 15; j_gene: TRBJ2-2; d_gene: NA; v_gene: TRBV9; abundance: NA; CDR3nt: TGTGCCAGCAGCGCGGGGACCCCGGTTGGCGGGGAGCTGTTTTTT; CDR3aa: CASSAGTPVGGELFF
len: 16; j_gene: TRBJ2-1; d_gene: NA; v_gene: TRBV7-9; abundance: NA; CDR3nt: TGTGCCAGCAGCTCCGCCCGACAGTCTTCCTACAATGAGCAGTTCTTC; CDR3aa: CASSSARQSSYNEQFF
len: 14; j_gene: TRBJ2-7; d_gene: TRBD2; v_gene: TRBV9; abundance: NA; CDR3nt: TGTGCCAGCAGCGTATACCCGGGAGGTCGCGAGCAGTACTTC; CDR3aa: CASSVYPGGREQYF
len: 13; j_gene: TRBJ2-5; d_gene: NA; v_gene: TRBV28; abundance: NA; CDR3nt: TGTGCCAGCAGTTCCCGGACAGTGGAGACCCAGTACTTC; CDR3aa: CASSSRTVETQYF
len: 15; j_gene: TRBJ2-7; d_gene: NA; v_gene: TRBV19; abundance: NA; CDR3nt: TGTGCCAGTAGTCAATATAGCGGAAATCTCTACGAGCAGTACTTC; CDR3aa: CASSQYSGNLYEQYF
len: 13; j_gene: TRBJ1-1; d_gene: NA; v_gene: TRBV27; abundance: NA; CDR3nt: TGTGCCAGCAGTCTAGGGTGGAACACTGAAGCTTTCTTT; CDR3aa: CASSLGWNTEAFF
len: 13; j_gene: TRBJ2-7; d_gene: TRBD1; v_gene: TRBV5-6; abundance: NA; CDR3nt: TGTGCCAGCAGCCCTCCGACAGGGTACGAGCAGTACTTC; CDR3aa: CASSPPTGYEQYF
len: 14; j_gene: TRBJ2-1; d_gene: NA; v_gene: TRBV28; abundance: NA; CDR3nt: TGTGCCAGCAGTTTATCCGATGGTCTCAATGAGCAGTTCTTC; CDR3aa: CASSLSDGLNEQFF
len: 15; j_gene: TRBJ2-2; d_gene: NA; v_gene: TRBV9; abundance: NA; CDR3nt: TGTGCCAGCAGCGTTGGTCAGGGTTCCACCGGGGAGCTGTTTTTT; CDR3aa: CASSVGQGSTGELFF
len: 17; j_gene: TRBJ2-4; d_gene: TRBD1; v_gene: TRBV7-9; abundance: once; CDR3nt: TGTGCCAGCAGCTTAACCCACAGGGGGCCAATGAGGAACATTCAGTACTTC; CDR3aa: CASSLTHRGPMRNIQYF
len: 13; j_gene: TRBJ2-2; d_gene: NA; v_gene: TRBV29-1; abundance: NA; CDR3nt: TGCAGCGTTACCCCAGCGAACACCGGGGAGCTGTTTTTT; CDR3aa: CSVTPANTGELFF
len: 15; j_gene: TRBJ2-7; d_gene: TRBD1; v_gene: TRBV4-1; abundance: NA; CDR3nt: TGCGCCAGCAGCCAAGAAGGACAGGGGAGGCGCGAGCAGTACTTC; CDR3aa: CASSQEGQGRREQYF
len: 14; j_gene: TRBJ1-1; d_gene: NA; v_gene: TRBV27; abundance: NA; CDR3nt: TGTGCCAGCAGTTTGGGGGGACCGAACACTGAAGCTTTCTTT; CDR3aa: CASSLGGPNTEAFF
len: 16; j_gene: TRBJ2-7; d_gene: NA; v_gene: TRBV9; abundance: NA; CDR3nt: TGTGCCAGCAGCGTAGGGCTGGCGGAAAGCTCCTACGAGCAGTACTTC; CDR3aa: CASSVGLAESSYEQYF
len: 16; j_gene: TRBJ2-7; d_gene: NA; v_gene: TRBV29-1; abundance: NA; CDR3nt: TGCAGCGTTGAACTTCGACAACAGGGCCGCCCCTACGAGCAGTACTTC; CDR3aa: CSVELRQQGRPYEQYF
len: 14; j_gene: TRBJ1-3; d_gene: NA; v_gene: TRBV10-3; abundance: NA; CDR3nt: TGTGCCATCAGCCAGCCATTCTCTGGAAACACCATATATTTT; CDR3aa: CAISQPFSGNTIYF
len: 15; j_gene: TRBJ2-5; d_gene: NA; v_gene: TRBV6-6; abundance: NA; CDR3nt: TGTGCCAGCAGTGGTTTACAGGGAGGCCAAGAGACCCAGTACTTC; CDR3aa: CASSGLQGGQETQYF
len: 15; j_gene: TRBJ1-1; d_gene: TRBD1; v_gene: TRBV5-1; abundance: NA; CDR3nt: TGCGCCAGCAGCCACGGGACAGGGGGCGGCACTGAAGCTTTCTTT; CDR3aa: CASSHGTGGGTEAFF
len: 15; j_gene: TRBJ2-2; d_gene: TRBD1; v_gene: TRBV15; abundance: NA; CDR3nt: TGTGCCACCAGCAGGGACAGGGGGCCGGCCGGGGAGCTGTTTTTT; CDR3aa: CATSRDRGPAGELFF
len: 13; j_gene: TRBJ1-3; d_gene: NA; v_gene: TRBV7-9; abundance: NA; CDR3nt: TGTGCCAGCAGCCAGGACAGTGGAAACACCATATATTTT; CDR3aa: CASSQDSGNTIYF
len: 16; j_gene: TRBJ2-1; d_gene: TRBD2; v_gene: TRBV7-9; abundance: NA; CDR3nt: TGTGCCAGCAACACTCCATCGGCGGGAGGGGGCAATGAGCAGTTCTTC; CDR3aa: CASNTPSAGGGNEQFF
len: 15; j_gene: TRBJ2-2; d_gene: NA; v_gene: TRBV9; abundance: NA; CDR3nt: TGTGCCAGCAGCCCGCGCCGGTGGGTCACCGGGGAGCTGTTTTTT; CDR3aa: CASSPRRWVTGELFF